Below are 2 T cell receptor beta chains sequenced from a single sample in a study of T-cell reconstitution after alpha-beta-depleted transplantation in children. Unique molecular identifiers were incorporated when the TCRbeta library was constructed. TCRdb fed the PCR reads into MiXCR, producing one record per CDR3 protein. Of approximately 300,000 distinct CDR3 sequences in the sample, approximately 10% were seen once. Source: peripheral blood, taken 180 days after TCRalphabeta/CD19-depleted stem cell transplant. The source is a male patient aged 2 to 10 who had a stem cell transplant for chronic granulomatous disease, so the T cells may come from the graft donor.

Ten or more counts support this clonotype. This rearrangement joins TRBV7-8 to TRBJ2-5; D possibly uses TRBD1 or TRBD2 (7 bases each). The germline V gene has CDR1 SGHVS and CDR2 FQNEAQ. The ends were cut back, 5 bases at V and 3 bases at J, with 16 bases in the middle. There are 15 residues in the CDR3. CDR3 nucleotide sequence: TGTGCCAGCAGCCCCCAGGGGGGAGGGAAAGAGACCCAGTACTTC. Protein sequence: CASSPQGGGKETQYF.

This clonotype appeared many times. DNA of the CDR3: TGTGCCAGCAGTCAGGACTTGGGCACAGATACGCAGTATTTT. This sequence encodes CASSQDLGTDTQYF. The rearrangement uses TRBV12-3 or TRBV12-4 and TRBJ2-3; a weak D match, TRBD2 (5 bases). The germline V and J ends were trimmed by 5 bases and 1 base, with 10 bases remaining between them. This CDR3 spans 14 amino acids.